Included here is one T cell receptor beta chain sequence, with context. Its specificity is unknown. This sample is drawn from a study of shared clonotypes between healthy human individuals. General study results and limits: Collection of samples was limited to blood; tissue repertoires likely differ. The generation probabilities recorded for non-shared clonotypes fell below those of clonotypes shared by all four donors. Rarefaction indicated that sorted-subset sequencing remained incomplete although depth was large.

The DNA input per sorted-subset replicate PCR was about 180 ng, corresponding to some 30,000 T cell genomes. Assay: immunoSEQ multiplex PCR; the TCRdb copy retains only in-frame clones and omits some. The sample lists 330,000 or so clones, roughly 80% occurring once. Germline V gene data show CDR1 as SNHLY and CDR2 as FYNNEI. Trimming cost V 7 bases and J 3 bases, with 12 bases left between them. The CDR3 consists of 13 residues. The V gene is TRBV2, the J gene TRBJ2-5, with D tentatively TRBD1 (5 bases). This receptor was identified in a young man in good health. Sequencing input: memory CD4+ T cells sorted from blood. As to subset: CD45RA-negative fraction. The CDR3 sequence: CASTRRREETQYF. DNA of the CDR3: TGTGCCAGCACGCGGCGCAGGGAAGAGACCCAGTACTTC.